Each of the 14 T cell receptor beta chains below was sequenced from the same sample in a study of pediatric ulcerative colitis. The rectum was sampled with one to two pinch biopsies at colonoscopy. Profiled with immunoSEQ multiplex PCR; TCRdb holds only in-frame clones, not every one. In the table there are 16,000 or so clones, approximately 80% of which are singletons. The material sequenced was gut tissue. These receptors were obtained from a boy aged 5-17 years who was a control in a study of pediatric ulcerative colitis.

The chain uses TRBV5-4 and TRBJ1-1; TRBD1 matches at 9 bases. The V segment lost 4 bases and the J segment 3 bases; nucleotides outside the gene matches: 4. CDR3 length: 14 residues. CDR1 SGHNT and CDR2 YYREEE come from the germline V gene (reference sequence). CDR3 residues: CASSQDRGDTEAFF. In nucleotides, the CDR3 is TGTGCCAGCAGCCAGGACAGGGGCGACACTGAAGCTTTCTTT.

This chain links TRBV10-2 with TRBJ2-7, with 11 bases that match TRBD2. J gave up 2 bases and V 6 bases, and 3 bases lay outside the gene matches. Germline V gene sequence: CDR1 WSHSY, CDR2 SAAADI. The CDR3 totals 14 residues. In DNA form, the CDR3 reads TGCGCCAGCAGACCGGGACTAGCGGCCTACGAGCAGTACTTC. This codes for CASRPGLAAYEQYF.

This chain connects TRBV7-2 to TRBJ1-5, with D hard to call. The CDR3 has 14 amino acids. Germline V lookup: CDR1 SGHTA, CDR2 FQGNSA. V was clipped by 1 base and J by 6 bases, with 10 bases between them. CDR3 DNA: TGTGCCAGCAGCTTAGGGCAGTCAGGTCAGCCCCAGCATTTT. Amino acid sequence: CASSLGQSGQPQHF.

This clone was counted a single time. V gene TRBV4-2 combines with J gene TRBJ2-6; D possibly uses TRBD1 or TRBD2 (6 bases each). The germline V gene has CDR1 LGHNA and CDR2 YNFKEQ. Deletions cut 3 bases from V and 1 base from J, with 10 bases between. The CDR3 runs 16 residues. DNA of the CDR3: TGTGCCAGCAGCCAGGAAGGGGGGTCTGGGGCCAACGTCCTGACTTTC. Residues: CASSQEGGSGANVLTF.

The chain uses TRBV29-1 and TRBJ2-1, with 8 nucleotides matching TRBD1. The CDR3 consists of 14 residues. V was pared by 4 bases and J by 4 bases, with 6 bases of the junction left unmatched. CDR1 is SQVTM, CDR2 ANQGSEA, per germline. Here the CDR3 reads CSVARTGSYNEQFF. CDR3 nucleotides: TGCAGCGTTGCCAGGACAGGGTCTTACAATGAGCAGTTCTTC.

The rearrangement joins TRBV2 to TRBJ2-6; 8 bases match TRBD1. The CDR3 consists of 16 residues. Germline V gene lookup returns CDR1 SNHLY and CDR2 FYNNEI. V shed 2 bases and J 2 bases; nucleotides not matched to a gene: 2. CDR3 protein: CASSETDRAGANVLTF. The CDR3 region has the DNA TGTGCCAGCAGTGAAACGGACAGGGCTGGGGCCAACGTCCTGACTTTC.

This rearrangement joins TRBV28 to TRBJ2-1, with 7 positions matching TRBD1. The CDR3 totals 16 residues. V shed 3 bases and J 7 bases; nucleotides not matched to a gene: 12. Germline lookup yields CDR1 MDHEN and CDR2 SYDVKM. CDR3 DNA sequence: TGTGCCAGCAGTTTCCGCCGGATACAGGGGACGAATGAGCAGTTCTTC. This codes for CASSFRRIQGTNEQFF. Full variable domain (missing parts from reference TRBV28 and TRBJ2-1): DVKVTQSSRYLVKRTGEKVFLECVQDMDHENMFWYRQDPGLGLRLIYFSYDVKMKEKGDIPEGYSVSREKKERFSLILESASTNQTSMYLCASSFRRIQGTNEQFFGPGTRLTVL.

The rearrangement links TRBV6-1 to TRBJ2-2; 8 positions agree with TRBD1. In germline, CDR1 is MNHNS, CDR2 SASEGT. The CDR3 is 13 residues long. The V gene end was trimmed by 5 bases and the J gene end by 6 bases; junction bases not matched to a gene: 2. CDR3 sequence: CASSPQGAGELFF. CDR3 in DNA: TGTGCCAGCAGTCCACAGGGGGCCGGGGAGCTGTTTTTT.

The chain's CDR3 is CASGDRGVEKLFF. The CDR3 region has the DNA TGTGCCAGCGGTGATAGGGGGGTGGAAAAACTGTTTTTT. This chain connects TRBV7-3 to TRBJ1-4; maybe TRBD1 (6 bases). Germline V CDR1 and CDR2: SGHTA, FQGTGA. The V end lost 8 bases, the J end lost 8 bases, and 15 bases lay between the germline ends. CDR3 size: 13 residues.

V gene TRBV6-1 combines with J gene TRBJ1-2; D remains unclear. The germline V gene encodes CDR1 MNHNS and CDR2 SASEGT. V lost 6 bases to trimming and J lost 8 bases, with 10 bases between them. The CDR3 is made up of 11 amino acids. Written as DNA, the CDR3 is TGTGCCAGCAGGGCGGAGCTGGGCTACACCTTC. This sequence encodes CASRAELGYTF.

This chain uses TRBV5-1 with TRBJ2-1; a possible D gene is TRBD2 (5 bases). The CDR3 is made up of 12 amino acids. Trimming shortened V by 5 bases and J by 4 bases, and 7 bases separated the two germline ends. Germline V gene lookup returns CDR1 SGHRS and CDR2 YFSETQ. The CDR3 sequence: CASSRDYNEQFF. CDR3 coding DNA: TGCGCCAGCAGTCGGGATTACAATGAGCAGTTCTTC.

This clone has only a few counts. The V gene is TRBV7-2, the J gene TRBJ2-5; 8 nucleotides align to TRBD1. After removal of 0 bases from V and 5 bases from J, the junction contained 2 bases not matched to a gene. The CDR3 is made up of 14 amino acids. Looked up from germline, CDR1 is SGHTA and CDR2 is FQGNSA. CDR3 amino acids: CASSLAAGGETQYF. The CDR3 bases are TGTGCCAGCAGCTTAGCCGCAGGGGGCGAGACCCAGTACTTC.

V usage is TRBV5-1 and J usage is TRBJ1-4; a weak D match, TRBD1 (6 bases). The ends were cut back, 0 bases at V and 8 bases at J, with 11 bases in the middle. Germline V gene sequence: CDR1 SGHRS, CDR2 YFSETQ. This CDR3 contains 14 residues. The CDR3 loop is CASSLGGAREKLFF. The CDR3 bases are TGCGCCAGCAGCTTGGGGGGGGCGCGGGAAAAACTGTTTTTT.

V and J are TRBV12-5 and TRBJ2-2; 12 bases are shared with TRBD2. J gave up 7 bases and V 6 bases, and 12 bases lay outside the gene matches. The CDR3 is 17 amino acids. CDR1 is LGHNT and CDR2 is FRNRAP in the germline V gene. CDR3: CASGPQTSGRLGGELFF. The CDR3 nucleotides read TGTGCTAGTGGCCCTCAGACTAGCGGGAGACTTGGCGGGGAGCTGTTTTTT.